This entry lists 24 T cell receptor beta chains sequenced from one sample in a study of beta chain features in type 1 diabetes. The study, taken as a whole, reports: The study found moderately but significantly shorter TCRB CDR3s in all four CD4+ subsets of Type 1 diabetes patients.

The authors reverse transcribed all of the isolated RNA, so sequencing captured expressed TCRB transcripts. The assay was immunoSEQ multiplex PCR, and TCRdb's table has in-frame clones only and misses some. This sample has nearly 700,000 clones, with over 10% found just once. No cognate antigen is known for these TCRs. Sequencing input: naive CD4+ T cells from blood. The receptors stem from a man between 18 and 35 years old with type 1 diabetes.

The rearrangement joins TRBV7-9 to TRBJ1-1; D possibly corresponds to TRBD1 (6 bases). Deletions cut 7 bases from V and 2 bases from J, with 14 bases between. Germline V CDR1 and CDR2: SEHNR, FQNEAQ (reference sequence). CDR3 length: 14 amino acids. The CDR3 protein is CASTPGGLNTEAFF. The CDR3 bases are TGTGCCAGCACACCGGGGGGCCTAAACACTGAAGCTTTCTTT.

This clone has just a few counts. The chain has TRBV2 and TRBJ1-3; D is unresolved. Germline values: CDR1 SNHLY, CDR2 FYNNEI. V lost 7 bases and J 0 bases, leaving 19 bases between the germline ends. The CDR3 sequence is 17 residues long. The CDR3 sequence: CASNPALGIHSGNTIYF. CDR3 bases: TGTGCCAGCAACCCCGCCCTGGGGATTCACTCTGGAAACACCATATATTTT.

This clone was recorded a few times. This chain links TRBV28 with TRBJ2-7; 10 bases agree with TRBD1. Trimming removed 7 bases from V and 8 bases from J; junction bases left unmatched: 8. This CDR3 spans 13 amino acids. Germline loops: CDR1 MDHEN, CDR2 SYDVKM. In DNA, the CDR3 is TGTGCCAGCAATCCGGGACAGGGGCCTAAGCAGTACTTC. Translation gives CASNPGQGPKQYF.

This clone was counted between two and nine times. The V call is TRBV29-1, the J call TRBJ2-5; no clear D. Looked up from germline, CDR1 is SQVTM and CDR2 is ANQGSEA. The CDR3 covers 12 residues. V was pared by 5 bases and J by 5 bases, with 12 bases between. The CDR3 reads CSVLPPEETQYF. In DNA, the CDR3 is TGCAGCGTTTTACCCCCCGAGGAGACCCAGTACTTC. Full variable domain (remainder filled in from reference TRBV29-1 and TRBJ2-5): SAVISQKPSRDICQRGTSLTIQCQVDSQVTMMFWYRQQPGQSLTLIATANQGSEATYESGFVIDKFPISRPNLTFSTLTVSNMSPEDSSIYLCSVLPPEETQYFGPGTRLLVL.

CDR3 nucleotide sequence: TGTGCCAGCTCACAGCGGACAGGGGGAGAGACCCAGTACTTC. Its protein product is CASSQRTGGETQYF. The rearrangement uses TRBV18 and TRBJ2-5, with TRBD1 identical over 10 bases. Germline trimming cut 4 bases from V and 4 bases from J; bases unmatched to any gene: 3. CDR3 length: 14 amino acids. Germline-derived CDR1 and CDR2 are KGHSH and LQKENI.

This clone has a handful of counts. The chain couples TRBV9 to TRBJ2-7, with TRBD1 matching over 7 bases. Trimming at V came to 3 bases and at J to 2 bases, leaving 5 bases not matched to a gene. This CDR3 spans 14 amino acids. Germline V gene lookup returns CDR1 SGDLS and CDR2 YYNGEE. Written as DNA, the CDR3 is TGTGCCAGCAGCGCAGAACAGGGGACCTACGAGCAGTACTTC. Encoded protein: CASSAEQGTYEQYF.

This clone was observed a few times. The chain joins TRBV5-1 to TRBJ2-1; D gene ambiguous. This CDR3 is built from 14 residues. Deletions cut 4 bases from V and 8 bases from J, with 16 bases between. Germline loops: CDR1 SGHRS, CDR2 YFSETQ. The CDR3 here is CASSQENSFYEQFF. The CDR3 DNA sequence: TGCGCCAGCAGCCAAGAGAACTCGTTCTATGAGCAGTTCTTC.

Here the CDR3 DNA reads TGTGCCAGCAGCCCAGGGACTAGCGCCCCGACCGGGGAGCTGTTTTTT. It encodes CASSPGTSAPTGELFF. V gene TRBV7-3 combines with J gene TRBJ2-2; TRBD2 matches at 10 bases. Germline CDR1 reads SGHTA; CDR2 reads FQGTGA. The CDR3 contains 16 residues. V lost 5 bases, J lost 5 bases, and 8 bases stayed unmatched.

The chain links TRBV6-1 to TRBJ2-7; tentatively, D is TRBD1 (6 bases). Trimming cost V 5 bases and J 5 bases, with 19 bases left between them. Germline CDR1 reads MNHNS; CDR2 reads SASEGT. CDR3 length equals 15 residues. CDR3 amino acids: CASSSADRFSDEQYF. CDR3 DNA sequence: TGTGCCAGCAGTTCCGCCGACAGGTTCTCGGACGAGCAGTACTTC.

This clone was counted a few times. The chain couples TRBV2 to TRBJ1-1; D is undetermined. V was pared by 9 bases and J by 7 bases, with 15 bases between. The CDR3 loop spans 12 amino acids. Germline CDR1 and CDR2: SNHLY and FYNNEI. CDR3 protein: CASRADGYEAFF. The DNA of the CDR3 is TGTGCCAGTCGAGCGGACGGCTATGAAGCTTTCTTT.

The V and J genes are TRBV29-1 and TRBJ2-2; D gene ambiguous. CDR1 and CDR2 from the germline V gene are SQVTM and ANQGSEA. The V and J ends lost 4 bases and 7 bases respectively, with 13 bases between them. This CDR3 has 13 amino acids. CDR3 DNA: TGCAGCGTTGGACGTTCGGCTGGCGGGGAGCTGTTTTTT. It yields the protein CSVGRSAGGELFF.

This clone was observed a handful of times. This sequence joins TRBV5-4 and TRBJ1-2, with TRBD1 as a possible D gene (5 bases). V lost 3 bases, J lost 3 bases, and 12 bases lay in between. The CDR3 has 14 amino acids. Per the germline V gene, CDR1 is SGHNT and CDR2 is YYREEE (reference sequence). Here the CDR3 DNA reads TGTGCCAGCAGCTCCCGTCAGGGTTACTATGGCTACACCTTC. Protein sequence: CASSSRQGYYGYTF.

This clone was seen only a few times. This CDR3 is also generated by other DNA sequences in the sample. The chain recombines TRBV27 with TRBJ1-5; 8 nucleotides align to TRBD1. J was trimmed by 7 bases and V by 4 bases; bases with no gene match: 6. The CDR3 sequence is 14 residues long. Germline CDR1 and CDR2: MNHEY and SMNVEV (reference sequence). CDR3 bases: TGTGCCAGCAGTTCCACAGGGGGGGGCCAGCCCCAGCATTTT. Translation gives CASSSTGGGQPQHF.

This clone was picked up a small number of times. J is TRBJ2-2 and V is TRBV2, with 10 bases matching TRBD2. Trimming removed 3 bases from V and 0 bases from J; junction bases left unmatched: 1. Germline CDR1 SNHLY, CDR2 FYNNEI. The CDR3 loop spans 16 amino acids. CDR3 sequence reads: CASSDLAGANTGELFF. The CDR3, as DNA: TGTGCCAGCAGTGACCTAGCGGGGGCGAACACCGGGGAGCTGTTTTTT.

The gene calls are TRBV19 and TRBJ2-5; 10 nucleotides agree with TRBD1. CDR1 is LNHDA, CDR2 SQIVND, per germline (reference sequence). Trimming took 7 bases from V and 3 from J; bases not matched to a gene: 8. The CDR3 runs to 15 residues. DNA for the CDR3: TGTGCCAGTAAAGAGACAGGGGGCGGTGAAGAGACCCAGTACTTC. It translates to CASKETGGGEETQYF.

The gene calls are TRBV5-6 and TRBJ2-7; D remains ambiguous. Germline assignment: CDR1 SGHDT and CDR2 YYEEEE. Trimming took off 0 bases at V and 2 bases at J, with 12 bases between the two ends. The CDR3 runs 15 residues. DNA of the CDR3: TGTGCCAGCAGCTTGGTTCGGCTCTTAACCTACGAGCAGTACTTC. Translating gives CASSLVRLLTYEQYF.

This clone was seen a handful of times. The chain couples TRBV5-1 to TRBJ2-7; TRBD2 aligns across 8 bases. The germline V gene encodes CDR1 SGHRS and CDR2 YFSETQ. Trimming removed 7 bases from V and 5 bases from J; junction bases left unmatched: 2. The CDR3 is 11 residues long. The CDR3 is CASGLANEQYF. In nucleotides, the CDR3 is TGCGCCAGCGGACTAGCTAACGAGCAGTACTTC. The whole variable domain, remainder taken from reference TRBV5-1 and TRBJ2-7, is KAGVTQTPRYLIKTRGQQVTLSCSPISGHRSVSWYQQTPGQGLQFLFEYFSETQRNKGNFPGRFSGRQFSNSRSEMNVSTLELGDSALYLCASGLANEQYFGPGTRLTVT.

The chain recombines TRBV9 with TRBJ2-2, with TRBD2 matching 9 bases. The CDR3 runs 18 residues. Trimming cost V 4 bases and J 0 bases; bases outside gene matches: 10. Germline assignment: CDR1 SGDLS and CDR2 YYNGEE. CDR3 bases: TGTGCCAGCAGCCCCCGGGGGGCGGGGGGGCCGAACACCGGGGAGCTGTTTTTT. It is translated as CASSPRGAGGPNTGELFF.

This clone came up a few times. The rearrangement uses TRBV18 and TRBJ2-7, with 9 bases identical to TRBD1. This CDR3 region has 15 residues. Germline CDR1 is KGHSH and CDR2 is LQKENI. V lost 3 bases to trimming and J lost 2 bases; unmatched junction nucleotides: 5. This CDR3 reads CASSPWDRAPYEQYF. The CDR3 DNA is TGTGCCAGCTCACCCTGGGACAGGGCACCCTACGAGCAGTACTTC.

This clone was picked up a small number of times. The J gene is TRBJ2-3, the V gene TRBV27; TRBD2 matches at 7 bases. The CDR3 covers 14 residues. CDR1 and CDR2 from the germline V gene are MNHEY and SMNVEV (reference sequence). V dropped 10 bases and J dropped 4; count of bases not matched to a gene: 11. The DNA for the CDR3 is TGTGCCACCGCCAGCGGGATTCATCCAGATACGCAGTATTTT. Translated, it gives CATASGIHPDTQYF.

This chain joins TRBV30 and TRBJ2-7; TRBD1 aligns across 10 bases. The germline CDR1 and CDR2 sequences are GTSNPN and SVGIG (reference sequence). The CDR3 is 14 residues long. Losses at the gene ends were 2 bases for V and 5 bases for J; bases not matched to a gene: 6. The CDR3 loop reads CAWSLGTGDHEQYF. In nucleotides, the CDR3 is TGTGCCTGGAGTCTCGGGACAGGGGACCACGAGCAGTACTTC.

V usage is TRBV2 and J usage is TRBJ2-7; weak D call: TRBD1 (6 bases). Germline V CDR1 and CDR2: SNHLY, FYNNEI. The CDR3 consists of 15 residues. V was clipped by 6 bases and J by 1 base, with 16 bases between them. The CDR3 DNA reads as TGTGCCAGCAGCAGGGGTGAGCCCCTATCCTACGAGCAGTACTTC. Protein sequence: CASSRGEPLSYEQYF.

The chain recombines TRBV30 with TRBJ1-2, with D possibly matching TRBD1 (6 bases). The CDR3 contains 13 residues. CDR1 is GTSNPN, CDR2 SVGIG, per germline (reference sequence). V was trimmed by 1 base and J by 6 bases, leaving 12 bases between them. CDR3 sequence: CAWSAPGTHGYTF. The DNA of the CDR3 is TGTGCCTGGAGTGCGCCCGGGACACATGGCTACACCTTC.

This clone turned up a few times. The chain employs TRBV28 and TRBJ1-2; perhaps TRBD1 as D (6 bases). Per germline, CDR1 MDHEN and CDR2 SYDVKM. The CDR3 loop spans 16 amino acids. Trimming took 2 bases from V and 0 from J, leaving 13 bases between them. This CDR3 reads CASSLKGGPTNYGYTF. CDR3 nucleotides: TGTGCCAGCAGTTTAAAGGGGGGGCCAACTAACTATGGCTACACCTTC.